The T cell receptor beta chain described here comes from a study of monozygotic twins with inflammatory bowel disease. Study-wide findings and caveats: What may have added variability to patient repertoires is that immunosuppressive treatments differed.

Remarks on this clonotype: Its target is not known.

With about 17 and 10 cycles respectively, two nested PCRs were carried out on TCRalpha and TCRbeta cDNA. TCRdb reanalyzed the 5' RACE reads, giving one entry per CDR3 protein sequence and no DNA. This table holds some 200,000 distinct CDR3 sequences. The receptor comes from a human donor with ulcerative colitis or Crohn's disease, or a healthy co-twin of an affected twin (not recorded which). The sample consisted of blood.

The CDR3 region is CASSLGNGASTDTQYF. The rearrangement joins TRBV5-1 to TRBJ2-3. The CDR3 consists of 16 residues. CDR1 and CDR2 from the germline V gene are SGHRS and YFSETQ.